What follows describes a single T cell receptor beta chain. This clone may be a read error of a much larger clone one base away. This sample was included in a study of T cells in Graves' hyperthyroidism and ophthalmopathy. Across the study: Peripheral blood was secured at the point of initial diagnosis, before any treatment.

RNA transcripts provided the source from which TCR beta CDR3 regions were amplified. TCR CDR3 underwent first-round RT-PCR with the HTBI primer set. TCRdb reanalysed the multiplex PCR reads using MiXCR and keeps one entry per CDR3 protein. The sample yields 490,000 or so distinct CDR3 sequences, 22% seen once. The CDR3 has 14 residues. Trimming took 4 bases from V and 4 from J, leaving 11 bases between them. Germline loops: CDR1 SNHLY, CDR2 FYNNEI. Sequenced: blood. The chain uses TRBV2 and TRBJ2-1, with a weak D call TRBD1 (6 bases). The receptor was derived from a woman in her seventies with Graves' ophthalmopathy. The chain's CDR3 is CASSGETGYNEQFF. For the CDR3, the DNA is TGTGCCAGCAGTGGCGAGACAGGTTACAATGAGCAGTTCTTC.